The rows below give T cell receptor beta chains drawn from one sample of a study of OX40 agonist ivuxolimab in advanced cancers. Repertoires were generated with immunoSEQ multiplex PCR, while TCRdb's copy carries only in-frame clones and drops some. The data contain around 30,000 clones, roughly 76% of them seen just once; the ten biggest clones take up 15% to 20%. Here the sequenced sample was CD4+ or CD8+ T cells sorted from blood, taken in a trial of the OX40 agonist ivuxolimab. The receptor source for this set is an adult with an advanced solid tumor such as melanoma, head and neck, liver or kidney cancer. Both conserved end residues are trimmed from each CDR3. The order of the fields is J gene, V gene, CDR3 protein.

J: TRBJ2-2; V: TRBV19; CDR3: ASSPTGRSTGELF
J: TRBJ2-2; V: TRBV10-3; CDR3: AISVTTGHPNTGELF
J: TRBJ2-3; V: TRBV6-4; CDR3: ASGTSGRDTQY
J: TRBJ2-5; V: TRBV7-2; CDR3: ASSLVSSGSIGQETQY
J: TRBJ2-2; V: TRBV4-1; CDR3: ASSRLDLGLNTGELF
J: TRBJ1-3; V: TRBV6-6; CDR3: ASRESSGNTIY
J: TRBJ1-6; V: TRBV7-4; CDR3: ASSPAWTGGPPLH
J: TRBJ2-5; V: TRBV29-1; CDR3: SVPIQGFETQY
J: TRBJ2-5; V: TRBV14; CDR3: ASSLGPNRLTQY
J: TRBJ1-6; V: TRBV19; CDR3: ASSTQGVGNSPLH
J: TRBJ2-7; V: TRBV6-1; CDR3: ASSGQLGYEQY
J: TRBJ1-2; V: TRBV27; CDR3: ASSPPPSTVTNYGYT
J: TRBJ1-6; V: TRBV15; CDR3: ATSRDSSPSSYNSPLH
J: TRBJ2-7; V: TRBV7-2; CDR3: ASSLVGAASYEQY